The following is a T cell receptor beta chain sequence with its context. The sample belongs to a study of shared clonotypes between healthy human individuals. Splitting of each subset's genomic DNA was done evenly across several immunoSEQ plates. Using immunoSEQ multiplex PCR, the repertoire was profiled, and TCRdb retains in-frame clones only, with some absent. Of roughly 480,000 clones listed, around 80% are singletons. Looked up from germline, CDR1 is SGHAT and CDR2 is FQNNGV. This CDR3 is 16 amino acids long. Deletions cut 1 base from V and 2 bases from J, with 11 bases between. Material for sequencing was PBMCs. This TCR derives from a middle-aged woman in good health. Some clones in this sample may be carry-over from other donors' samples. The chain uses TRBV11-2 and TRBJ2-2, with unresolved D. CDR3 sequence reads: CASSLVGAINTGELFF. CDR3 nucleotide sequence: TGTGCCAGCAGCTTAGTAGGAGCCATTAACACCGGGGAGCTGTTTTTT.